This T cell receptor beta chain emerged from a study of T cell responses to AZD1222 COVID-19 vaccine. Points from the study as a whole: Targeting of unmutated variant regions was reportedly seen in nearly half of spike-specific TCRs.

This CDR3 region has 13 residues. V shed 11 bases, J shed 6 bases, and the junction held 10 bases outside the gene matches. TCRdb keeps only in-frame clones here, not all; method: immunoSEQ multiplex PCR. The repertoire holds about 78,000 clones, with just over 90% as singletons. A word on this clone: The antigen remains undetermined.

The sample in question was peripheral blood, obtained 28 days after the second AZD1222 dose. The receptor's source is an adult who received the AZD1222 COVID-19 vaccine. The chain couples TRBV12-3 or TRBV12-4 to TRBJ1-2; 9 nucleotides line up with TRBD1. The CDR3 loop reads CAVHPQGADGYTF. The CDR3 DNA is TGTGCCGTTCACCCACAGGGGGCGGATGGCTACACCTTC.